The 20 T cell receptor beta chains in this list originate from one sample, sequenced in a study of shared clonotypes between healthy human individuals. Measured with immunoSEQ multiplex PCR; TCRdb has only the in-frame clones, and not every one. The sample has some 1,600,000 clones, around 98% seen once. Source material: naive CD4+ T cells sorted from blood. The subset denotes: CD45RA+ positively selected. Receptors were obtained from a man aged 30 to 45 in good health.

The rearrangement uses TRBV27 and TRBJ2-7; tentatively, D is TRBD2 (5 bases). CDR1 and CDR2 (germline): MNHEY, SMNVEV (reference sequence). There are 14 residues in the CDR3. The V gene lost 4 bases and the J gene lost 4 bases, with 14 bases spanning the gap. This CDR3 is CASSSRDPAYEQYF. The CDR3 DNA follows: TGTGCCAGCAGTTCCCGGGATCCCGCTTACGAGCAGTACTTC.

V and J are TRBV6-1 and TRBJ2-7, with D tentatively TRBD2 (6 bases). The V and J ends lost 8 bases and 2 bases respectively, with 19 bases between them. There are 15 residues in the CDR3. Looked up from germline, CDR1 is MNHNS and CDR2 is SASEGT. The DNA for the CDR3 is TGTGCCAGCCAGCAGACTCTAGCGAAGGCCTACGAGCAGTACTTC. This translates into CASQQTLAKAYEQYF.

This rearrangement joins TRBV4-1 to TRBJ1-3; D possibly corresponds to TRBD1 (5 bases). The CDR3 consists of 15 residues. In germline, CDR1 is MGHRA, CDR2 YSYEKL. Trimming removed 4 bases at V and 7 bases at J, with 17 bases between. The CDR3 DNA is TGCGCCAGCAGCCCCCGGGACCAAGTTTATAACACCATATATTTT. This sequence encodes CASSPRDQVYNTIYF.

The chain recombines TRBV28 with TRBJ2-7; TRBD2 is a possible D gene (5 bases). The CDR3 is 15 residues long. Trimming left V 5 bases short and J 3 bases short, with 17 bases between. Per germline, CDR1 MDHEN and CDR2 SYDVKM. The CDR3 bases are TGTGCCAGCAGTCATCTAGCCCGGGCCATCTACGAGCAGTACTTC. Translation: CASSHLARAIYEQYF. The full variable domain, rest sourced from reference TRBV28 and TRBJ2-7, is DVKVTQSSRYLVKRTGEKVFLECVQDMDHENMFWYRQDPGLGLRLIYFSYDVKMKEKGDIPEGYSVSREKKERFSLILESASTNQTSMYLCASSHLARAIYEQYFGPGTRLTVT.

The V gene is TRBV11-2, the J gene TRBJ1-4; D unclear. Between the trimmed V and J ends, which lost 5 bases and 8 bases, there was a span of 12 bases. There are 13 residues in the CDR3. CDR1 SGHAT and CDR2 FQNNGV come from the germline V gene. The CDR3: CASSQPATEKLFF. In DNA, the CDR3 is TGTGCCAGCAGCCAACCGGCCACCGAAAAACTGTTTTTT.

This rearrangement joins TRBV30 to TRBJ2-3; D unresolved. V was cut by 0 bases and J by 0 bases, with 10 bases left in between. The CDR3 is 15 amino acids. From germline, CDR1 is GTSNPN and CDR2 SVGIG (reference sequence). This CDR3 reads CAWSVSLSSTDTQYF. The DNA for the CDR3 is TGTGCCTGGAGTGTTTCGCTATCTAGCACAGATACGCAGTATTTT.

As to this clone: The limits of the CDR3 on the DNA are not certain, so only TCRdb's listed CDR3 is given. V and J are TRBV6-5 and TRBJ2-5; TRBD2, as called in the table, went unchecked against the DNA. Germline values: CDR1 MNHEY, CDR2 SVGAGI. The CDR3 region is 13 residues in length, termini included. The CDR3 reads CASSSSRTSGLYF.

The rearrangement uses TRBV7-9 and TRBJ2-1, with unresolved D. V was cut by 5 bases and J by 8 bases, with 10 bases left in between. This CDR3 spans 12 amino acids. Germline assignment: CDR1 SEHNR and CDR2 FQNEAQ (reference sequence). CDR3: CASSPDLYEQFF. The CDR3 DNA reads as TGTGCCAGCAGCCCAGATCTTTATGAGCAGTTCTTC. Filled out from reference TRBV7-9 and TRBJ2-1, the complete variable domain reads DTGVSQNPRHKITKRGQNVTFRCDPISEHNRLYWYRQTLGQGPEFLTYFQNEAQLEKSRLLSDRFSAERPKGSFSTLEIQRTEQGDSAMYLCASSPDLYEQFFGPGTRLTVL.

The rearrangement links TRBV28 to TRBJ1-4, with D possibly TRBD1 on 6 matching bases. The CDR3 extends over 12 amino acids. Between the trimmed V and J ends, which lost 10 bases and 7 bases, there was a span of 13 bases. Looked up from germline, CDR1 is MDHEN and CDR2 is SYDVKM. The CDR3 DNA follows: TGTGCCATCAGGGGACCGGGTGAAAAACTGTTTTTT. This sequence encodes CAIRGPGEKLFF.

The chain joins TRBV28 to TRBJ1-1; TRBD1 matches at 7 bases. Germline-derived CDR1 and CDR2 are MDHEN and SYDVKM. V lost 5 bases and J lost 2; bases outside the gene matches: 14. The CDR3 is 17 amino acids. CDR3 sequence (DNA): TGTGCCAGCAGTCAATTTCAGGGGGGCCCGTTTAACACTGAAGCTTTCTTT. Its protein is CASSQFQGGPFNTEAFF.

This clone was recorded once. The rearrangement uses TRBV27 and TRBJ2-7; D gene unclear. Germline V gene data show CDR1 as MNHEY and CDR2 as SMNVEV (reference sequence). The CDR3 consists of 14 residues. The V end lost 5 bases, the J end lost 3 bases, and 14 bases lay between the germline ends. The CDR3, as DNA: TGTGCCAGCAGTCCCCGGGCCACTTACTACGAGCAGTACTTC. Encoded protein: CASSPRATYYEQYF.

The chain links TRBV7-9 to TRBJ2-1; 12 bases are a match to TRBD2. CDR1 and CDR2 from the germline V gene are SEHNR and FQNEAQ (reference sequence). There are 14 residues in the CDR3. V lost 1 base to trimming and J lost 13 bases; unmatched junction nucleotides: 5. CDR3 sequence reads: CASSLETSGSSQFF. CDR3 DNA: TGTGCCAGCAGCTTAGAGACTAGCGGGAGTTCCCAGTTCTTC. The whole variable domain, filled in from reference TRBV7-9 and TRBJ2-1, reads DTGVSQNPRHKITKRGQNVTFRCDPISEHNRLYWYRQTLGQGPEFLTYFQNEAQLEKSRLLSDRFSAERPKGSFSTLEIQRTEQGDSAMYLCASSLETSGSSQFFGPGTRLTVL.

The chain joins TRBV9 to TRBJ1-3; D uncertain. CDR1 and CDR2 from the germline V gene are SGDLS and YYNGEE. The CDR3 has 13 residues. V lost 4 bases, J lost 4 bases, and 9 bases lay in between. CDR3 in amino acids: CASSTNEGNTIYF. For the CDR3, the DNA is TGTGCCAGCAGCACAAATGAGGGAAACACCATATATTTT.

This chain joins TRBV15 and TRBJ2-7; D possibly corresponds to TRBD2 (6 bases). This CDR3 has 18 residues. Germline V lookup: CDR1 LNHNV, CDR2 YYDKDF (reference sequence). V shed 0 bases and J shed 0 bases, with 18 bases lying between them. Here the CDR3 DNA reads TGTGCCACCAGCAGAGATGGGGGTAAGCGGGTGAGCTCCTACGAGCAGTACTTC. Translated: CATSRDGGKRVSSYEQYF.

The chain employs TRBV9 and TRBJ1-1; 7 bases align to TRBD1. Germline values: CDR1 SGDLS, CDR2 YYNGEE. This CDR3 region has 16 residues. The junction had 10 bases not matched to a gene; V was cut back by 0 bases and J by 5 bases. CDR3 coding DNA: TGTGCCAGCAGCGTAGCGGCGACAGGGAGGGAAACTGAAGCTTTCTTT. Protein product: CASSVAATGRETEAFF.

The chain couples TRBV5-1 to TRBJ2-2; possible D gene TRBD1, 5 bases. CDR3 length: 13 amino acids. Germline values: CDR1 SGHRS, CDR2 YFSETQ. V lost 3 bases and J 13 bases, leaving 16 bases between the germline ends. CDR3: CASSWDSQGSLFF. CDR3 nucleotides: TGCGCCAGCAGCTGGGATTCCCAGGGATCGCTGTTTTTT.

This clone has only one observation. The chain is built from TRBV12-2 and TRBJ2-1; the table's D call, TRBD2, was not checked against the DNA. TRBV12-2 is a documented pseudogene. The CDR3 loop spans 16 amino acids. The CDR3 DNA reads TGTGCAAGTCGCTTAGTAGCATCTATTCCCTACAATGAGCAGTTCTTC. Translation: CASRLVASIPYNEQFF.

CDR3 protein: CASSPSRWGYEQYF. In DNA, the CDR3 is TGTGCCAGCTCACCATCACGTTGGGGCTACGAGCAGTACTTC. V gene TRBV18 combines with J gene TRBJ2-7; no clear D gene. V was pared by 2 bases and J by 3 bases, with 11 bases between. Germline V CDR1 and CDR2: KGHSH, LQKENI. The CDR3 contains 14 residues.

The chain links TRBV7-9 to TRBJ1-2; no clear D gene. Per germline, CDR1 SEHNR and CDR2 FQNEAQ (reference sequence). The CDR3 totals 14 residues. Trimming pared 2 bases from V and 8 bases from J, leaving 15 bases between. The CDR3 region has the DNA TGTGCCAGCAGCTTATCCCCCCCAGGCAACGGCTACACCTTC. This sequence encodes CASSLSPPGNGYTF.

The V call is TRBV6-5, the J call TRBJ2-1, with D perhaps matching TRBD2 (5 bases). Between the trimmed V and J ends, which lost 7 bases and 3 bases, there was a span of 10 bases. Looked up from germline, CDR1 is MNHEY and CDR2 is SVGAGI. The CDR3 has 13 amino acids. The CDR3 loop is CASTRAGYNEQFF. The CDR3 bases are TGTGCCAGCACCCGGGCGGGCTACAATGAGCAGTTCTTC.